The rows below give T cell receptor beta chains drawn from one sample of a study of preoperative IRX-2 immunotherapy in early breast cancer. The assay was immunoSEQ multiplex PCR, and TCRdb's table has in-frame clones only and misses some. The table shows 5,800 or so clones, with 70% to 75% occurring only once. The starting material was tumor tissue, obtained before IRX-2 immunotherapy. These receptors originate from a human donor with breast cancer. CDR3s include the opening cysteine and the closing phenylalanine or tryptophan. The D gene is left open where the match is weak. Rows may omit the clone size; those that give it use once, few, many or a size class.

j_call: TRBJ1-5
clone_size: -
d_call: -
v_call: TRBV11-3
cdr3_aa: CASSLETEGSQPQHF
cdr3_nt: TGTGCCAGCAGCTTAGAGACGGAGGGCAGTCAGCCCCAGCATTTT

j_call: TRBJ2-7
clone_size: -
d_call: -
v_call: TRBV5-1
cdr3_aa: CASSFQTSSDEQYF
cdr3_nt: TGCGCCAGCAGCTTCCAGACTAGTAGCGACGAGCAGTACTTC

j_call: TRBJ2-7
clone_size: -
d_call: TRBD1
v_call: TRBV11-3
cdr3_aa: CASSFGGQGDSYEQYF
cdr3_nt: TGTGCCAGCAGCTTTGGGGGACAGGGAGATTCCTACGAGCAGTACTTC

j_call: TRBJ1-5
clone_size: few
d_call: -
v_call: TRBV11-3
cdr3_aa: CASSLRGSNQPQHF
cdr3_nt: TGTGCCAGCAGCTTACGGGGGAGCAATCAGCCCCAGCATTTT

j_call: TRBJ1-1
clone_size: -
d_call: TRBD1
v_call: TRBV30
cdr3_aa: CAWSGQGASEAFF
cdr3_nt: TGTGCCTGGAGTGGACAGGGGGCCTCTGAAGCTTTCTTT

j_call: TRBJ2-2
clone_size: -
d_call: -
v_call: TRBV29-1
cdr3_aa: CSVLIANTGELFF
cdr3_nt: TGCAGCGTTTTAATTGCGAACACCGGGGAGCTGTTTTTT

j_call: TRBJ1-1
clone_size: few
d_call: -
v_call: TRBV7-1
cdr3_aa: CASSLDIGDEAFF
cdr3_nt: TGTGCCAGCAGCTTAGATATTGGGGACGAGGCTTTCTTT

j_call: TRBJ1-5
clone_size: -
d_call: -
v_call: TRBV5-1
cdr3_aa: CASSFRGGGSLRNQPQHF
cdr3_nt: TGCGCCAGCAGCTTCCGAGGAGGGGGTAGCCTCCGAAATCAGCCCCAGCATTTT

j_call: TRBJ2-2
clone_size: once
d_call: -
v_call: TRBV23-1
cdr3_aa: CASSQEDRRFNAGELFF
cdr3_nt: TGCGCCAGCAGCCAAGAAGACAGGCGTTTCAACGCCGGGGAGCTGTTTTTT

j_call: TRBJ2-7
clone_size: -
d_call: -
v_call: TRBV9
cdr3_aa: CASSAPRGEQYF
cdr3_nt: TGTGCCAGCAGCGCCCCTAGGGGAGAGCAGTACTTC

j_call: TRBJ1-5
clone_size: -
d_call: -
v_call: TRBV6-8
cdr3_aa: CASSMDTAKPQHF
cdr3_nt: TGTGCCAGCAGTATGGACACCGCAAAGCCCCAGCATTTT

j_call: TRBJ2-1
clone_size: -
d_call: -
v_call: TRBV28
cdr3_aa: CASRTSGETNEQFF
cdr3_nt: TGTGCCAGCAGGACCTCAGGGGAAACCAATGAGCAGTTCTTC

j_call: TRBJ1-4
clone_size: once
d_call: -
v_call: TRBV23-1
cdr3_aa: CASSTTGRWYEKLFF
cdr3_nt: TGCGCCAGCAGCACAACAGGGAGGTGGTATGAAAAACTGTTTTTT

j_call: TRBJ2-7
clone_size: -
d_call: -
v_call: TRBV12-5
cdr3_aa: CATRRDTNYEQYF
cdr3_nt: TGTGCCACTCGACGGGACACTAATTACGAGCAGTACTTC

j_call: TRBJ1-2
clone_size: -
d_call: -
v_call: TRBV4-1
cdr3_aa: CASSPVNYGYTF
cdr3_nt: TGCGCCAGCAGCCCGGTAAACTATGGCTACACCTTC

j_call: TRBJ1-4
clone_size: -
d_call: -
v_call: TRBV18
cdr3_aa: CASSGQFATNEKLFF
cdr3_nt: TGTGCCAGCTCAGGGCAGTTTGCAACTAATGAAAAACTGTTTTTT

j_call: TRBJ1-1
clone_size: -
d_call: -
v_call: TRBV18
cdr3_aa: CASSPPSMMNTEAFF
cdr3_nt: TGTGCCAGCTCACCCCCCAGTATGATGAACACTGAAGCTTTCTTT

j_call: TRBJ2-6
clone_size: -
d_call: -
v_call: TRBV7-6
cdr3_aa: CASSLGLWTVSSGANVLTF
cdr3_nt: TGTGCCAGCAGCTTAGGATTGTGGACAGTAAGCTCTGGGGCCAACGTCCTGACTTTC

j_call: TRBJ1-4
clone_size: -
d_call: -
v_call: TRBV18
cdr3_aa: CASSPPEGPTTNEKLFF
cdr3_nt: TGTGCCAGCTCACCACCTGAGGGACCGACAACTAATGAAAAACTGTTTTTT

j_call: TRBJ2-1
clone_size: -
d_call: TRBD2
v_call: TRBV11-3
cdr3_aa: CASTIVAGLSYNEQFF
cdr3_nt: TGTGCCAGCACCATCGTAGCGGGGCTCTCCTACAATGAGCAGTTCTTC

j_call: TRBJ2-7
clone_size: few
d_call: -
v_call: TRBV28
cdr3_aa: CASSPPRGRQYF
cdr3_nt: TGTGCCAGCAGCCCCCCCAGAGGAAGGCAGTACTTC

j_call: TRBJ2-3
clone_size: -
d_call: TRBD2
v_call: TRBV29-1
cdr3_aa: CSVERAGGWVADTQYF
cdr3_nt: TGCAGCGTTGAACGAGCGGGGGGATGGGTCGCAGATACGCAGTATTTT

j_call: TRBJ2-5
clone_size: few
d_call: -
v_call: TRBV11-3
cdr3_aa: CASSPLGTQETQYF
cdr3_nt: TGTGCCAGCAGCCCTTTGGGGACCCAAGAGACCCAGTACTTC

j_call: TRBJ1-2
clone_size: -
d_call: TRBD1
v_call: TRBV11-3
cdr3_aa: CASSRGTGPLYGYTF
cdr3_nt: TGTGCCAGCAGCCGAGGGACAGGGCCCCTTTATGGCTACACCTTC

j_call: TRBJ1-6
clone_size: few
d_call: -
v_call: TRBV11-3
cdr3_aa: CASSSGQLNSPLHF
cdr3_nt: TGTGCCAGCAGCTCCGGACAGCTAAATTCACCCCTCCACTTT

j_call: TRBJ2-7
clone_size: few
d_call: -
v_call: TRBV28
cdr3_aa: CASSFGGSEDYEQYF
cdr3_nt: TGTGCCAGCAGTTTTGGGGGCTCAGAGGACTACGAGCAGTACTTC

j_call: TRBJ2-7
clone_size: once
d_call: TRBD2
v_call: TRBV14
cdr3_aa: CASSQAGGYEQYF
cdr3_nt: TGTGCCAGCAGCCAAGCGGGGGGCTACGAGCAGTACTTC

j_call: TRBJ2-7
clone_size: -
d_call: -
v_call: TRBV29-1
cdr3_aa: CSVRGRSYEQYF
cdr3_nt: TGCAGCGTCCGGGGTAGGTCCTACGAGCAGTACTTC

j_call: TRBJ2-5
clone_size: few
d_call: -
v_call: TRBV29-1
cdr3_aa: CSVEWGRETQYF
cdr3_nt: TGCAGCGTTGAGTGGGGGCGGGAGACCCAGTACTTC

j_call: TRBJ1-1
clone_size: -
d_call: TRBD1
v_call: TRBV11-3
cdr3_aa: CASSQRGQGASEAFF
cdr3_nt: TGTGCCAGCAGCCAGAGGGGACAGGGGGCGTCTGAAGCTTTCTTT

j_call: TRBJ1-2
clone_size: -
d_call: -
v_call: TRBV5-1
cdr3_aa: CASSHPGSPSGYTF
cdr3_nt: TGCGCCAGCAGCCACCCTGGGTCACCTAGTGGCTACACCTTC

j_call: TRBJ1-5
clone_size: -
d_call: TRBD1
v_call: TRBV15
cdr3_aa: CATSEPTGRGLNQPQHF
cdr3_nt: TGTGCCACCAGCGAACCGACAGGGAGGGGCCTCAATCAGCCCCAGCATTTT

j_call: TRBJ1-1
clone_size: -
d_call: TRBD1
v_call: TRBV19
cdr3_aa: CASSDRAAGGDTEAFF
cdr3_nt: TGTGCCAGTAGTGACCGAGCGGCAGGGGGGGACACTGAAGCTTTCTTT

j_call: TRBJ2-7
clone_size: -
d_call: TRBD1
v_call: TRBV6-8
cdr3_aa: CASSTGTGVYEQYF
cdr3_nt: TGTGCCAGTTCAACCGGGACAGGGGTCTACGAGCAGTACTTC

j_call: TRBJ2-3
clone_size: -
d_call: TRBD2
v_call: TRBV7-7
cdr3_aa: CASSWGLALDTQYF
cdr3_nt: TGTGCCAGCAGCTGGGGACTAGCGTTAGATACGCAGTATTTT

j_call: TRBJ1-1
clone_size: -
d_call: TRBD1
v_call: TRBV19
cdr3_aa: CASRAGQGLTEAFF
cdr3_nt: TGTGCCAGCCGTGCGGGACAGGGGTTGACTGAAGCTTTCTTT

j_call: TRBJ2-6
clone_size: -
d_call: -
v_call: TRBV11-3
cdr3_aa: CASSPLGQGGANVLTF
cdr3_nt: TGTGCCAGCAGCCCCCTTGGTCAAGGTGGGGCCAACGTCCTGACTTTC

j_call: TRBJ1-1
clone_size: -
d_call: TRBD1
v_call: TRBV5-1
cdr3_aa: CASSFMAGGRGTEAFF
cdr3_nt: TGCGCCAGCAGCTTCATGGCAGGGGGCCGGGGCACTGAAGCTTTCTTT

j_call: TRBJ2-1
clone_size: -
d_call: -
v_call: TRBV7-4
cdr3_aa: CASSSLTLYNEQFF
cdr3_nt: TGTGCCAGCAGCTCCCTGACACTTTACAATGAGCAGTTCTTC

j_call: TRBJ1-1
clone_size: -
d_call: TRBD1
v_call: TRBV6-8
cdr3_aa: CASSPHRRRTGQSTEAFF
cdr3_nt: TGTGCCAGCAGTCCTCATCGCCGGCGGACAGGTCAAAGCACTGAAGCTTTCTTT

j_call: TRBJ1-1
clone_size: -
d_call: -
v_call: TRBV18
cdr3_aa: CASADRWETEAFF
cdr3_nt: TGTGCCAGCGCCGACAGGTGGGAAACTGAAGCTTTCTTT

j_call: TRBJ2-7
clone_size: -
d_call: TRBD2
v_call: TRBV19
cdr3_aa: CASSPWGGSYEQYF
cdr3_nt: TGTGCCAGTTCGCCCTGGGGGGGCTCCTACGAGCAGTACTTC

j_call: TRBJ1-2
clone_size: -
d_call: -
v_call: TRBV18
cdr3_aa: CASSPDGRPGAGYTF
cdr3_nt: TGTGCCAGCTCACCAGATGGCAGGCCAGGGGCTGGCTACACCTTC

j_call: TRBJ1-1
clone_size: -
d_call: TRBD1
v_call: TRBV19
cdr3_aa: CASSSPPGGNTEAFF
cdr3_nt: TGTGCCAGTAGTTCCCCTCCAGGGGGGAACACTGAAGCTTTCTTT

j_call: TRBJ2-3
clone_size: -
d_call: -
v_call: TRBV6-8
cdr3_aa: CASSYGGDTDTQYF
cdr3_nt: TGTGCCAGCAGTTACGGGGGAGACACAGATACGCAGTATTTT

j_call: TRBJ2-3
clone_size: -
d_call: -
v_call: TRBV7-7
cdr3_aa: CASSLSVGPPTQYF
cdr3_nt: TGTGCCAGCAGCTTATCGGTTGGCCCCCCTACGCAGTATTTT

j_call: TRBJ1-1
clone_size: -
d_call: -
v_call: TRBV7-7
cdr3_aa: CASSPIYGSSSDTEAFF
cdr3_nt: TGTGCCAGCAGCCCTATATATGGGTCGTCGTCGGACACTGAAGCTTTCTTT

j_call: TRBJ2-3
clone_size: -
d_call: TRBD2
v_call: TRBV18
cdr3_aa: CASSTIAGALDTQYF
cdr3_nt: TGTGCCAGCTCGACAATAGCGGGGGCCCTAGATACGCAGTATTTT

j_call: TRBJ1-1
clone_size: -
d_call: -
v_call: TRBV6-8
cdr3_aa: CASGSGQVDTEAFF
cdr3_nt: TGTGCCAGCGGCTCCGGCCAGGTCGACACTGAAGCTTTCTTT

j_call: TRBJ2-3
clone_size: few
d_call: -
v_call: TRBV11-3
cdr3_aa: CASSFLTGGPDTQYF
cdr3_nt: TGTGCCAGCAGCTTTCTCACTGGGGGGCCAGATACGCAGTATTTT

j_call: TRBJ1-2
clone_size: -
d_call: -
v_call: TRBV6-8
cdr3_aa: CASRTGQGDGYTF
cdr3_nt: TGTGCCAGCAGGACGGGGCAGGGTGATGGCTACACCTTC

j_call: TRBJ2-3
clone_size: -
d_call: TRBD2
v_call: TRBV19
cdr3_aa: CASRLAGDTQYF
cdr3_nt: TGTGCCAGTAGACTAGCGGGAGATACGCAGTATTTT